This T cell receptor beta chain was sequenced in a study of blood T cell repertoires in COVID-19 (dated by TCRdb to 2018 to 2020). With regard to the full study: Samples covering the acute and convalescent phases of COVID-19 were provided by collaborators in the United States, Italy and Spain. Sample metadata almost always included a de-identified subject ID, COVID-19 status, age in years and sex. The repertoires were released in a freely available public database meant as a resource for research on the immune response to SARS-CoV-2. Samples were obtained from the ongoing ImmuneRACE study (first 160 participants) and from 1,000 to 1,500 subjects provided by 6 global collaborators. Deeply sampled blood TCRbeta repertoires from subjects exposed to, actively infected with, or recovered from COVID-19 were included in the dataset. The material from the prospective study consisted of cDNA or gDNA derived from T cells, B-cell-depleted T cells, or PBMCs. Where available, HLA class I and class II types were obtained from metadata supplied by the sample provider rather than from assay-based typing.

Findings and caveats that apply to the study as a whole: The amount of clinical and demographic metadata varied by source and participant and was provided uncurated.

TCRbeta CDR3 regions were amplified from genomic DNA using the immunoSEQ Assay, a bias-controlled multiplex PCR. Per the original workflow: Nucleated cell counts per sample were estimated from amplification of reference gene primers within the assay. Sequence reads were collapsed and filtered to measure the absolute abundance of every unique TCRbeta CDR3 rearrangement. For each sample, productive Simpson clonality was calculated as the square root of Simpson's diversity index over productive rearrangements. Not all clones reach the TCRdb copy of this immuneACCESS table, which keeps in-frame sequences only. Checked studies attribute under half of the gap to unresolved V genes and leave the rest unexplained. V and J calls and clone size are as listed in that table; D and trimming were resolved from the DNA. The sample includes hundreds of thousands of clones, with around 87% observed a single time. The ten largest clonotypes hold around 2.9% of the sample.

Each collaborating institution followed its own protocols to collect whole blood in K2EDTA tubes. For TCRbeta analysis, collaborator samples were shipped as frozen whole blood, as isolated PBMCs, or as DNA extracted from either sample type. A remark on this clone: Its antigen is not yet known. The input lacks base qualities; no much larger clone sits a single base away.

Sequences KGHSH (CDR1) and LQKENI (CDR2) are obtained from the germline V gene. V was cut back by 3 bases and J by 0 bases, leaving a gap of 11 bases between them. The CDR3 sequence holds 16 residues, the cysteine and phenylalanine included. The only DNA kept is the CDR3, 48 bases in frame from the first base. Recombination linked TRBV18 to TRBJ1-4, with no confidently assigned D gene. This clonotype was obtained from a human donor in a cohort sampled during active COVID-19. The material sequenced was peripheral blood. The DNA sequence follows: TGTGCCAGCTCACCCGTTCTGGGAGCAACTAATGAAAAACTGTTTTTT. Its translation is CASSPVLGATNEKLFF.